This entry features one T cell receptor (beta chain) sequence. Its antigen is not yet known. This record comes from a study of monozygotic twins with inflammatory bowel disease (dated by TCRdb to between 2018 and 2020). For context, the study as a whole: A total of approximately 28 monozygotic twin pairs were included in the full study, comprising nine German pairs (four IBD-concordant, five IBD-discordant) and 19 IBD-discordant Danish pairs. Each individual had, on average, about 151 000 unique TCRalpha sequences and 181 000 unique TCRbeta sequences available for analysis. Disease-associated traits were sought mainly through comparisons between IBD patients and their genetically identical healthy co-twins within discordant pairs. On the study overall, not on this receptor specifically: Measured by the inverse Simpson index, TCRbeta repertoire diversity was lower in IBD patients than in their healthy co-twins. The analysis was unable to tell different T cell subtypes apart. No difference in repertoire similarity was observed between concordant and discordant twins, possibly owing to limited statistical power. Fewer clonotypes were shared with other individuals by IBD patients than by healthy twins, most markedly in patients showing signs of disease activity. Differing immunosuppressive treatments among patients may have added background noise and inter-individual variability to the repertoires. No single strong signal or clonotype linked to IBD turned up in the results, so the idea that one exists was not supported.

Library prep was done by 5' RACE. The input for every TCR library was roughly 3.5 ug of total RNA. For each sample, cDNA synthesis was carried out in eight separate reactions using SMARTScribe reverse transcriptase. Unique molecular identifiers containing a 6-nucleotide sample barcode were introduced through template switching during cDNA synthesis. TCRalpha and TCRbeta cDNA was amplified in two nested PCRs of approximately 17 and 9 cycles, and bead purification was carried out after each PCR. Before amplification, the cDNA was treated with uracil DNA-glycosylase and purified using the QIAquick PCR purification kit. In the second PCR, Illumina TruSeq-compatible adapters and sample-specific barcodes were added. Library quality and concentration were assessed using TapeStation and Qubit, and 4.5 to 5.5 ng of each library was pooled. Sequencing of the pooled libraries was done on an Illumina HiSeq2500 single-index Rapid Run using custom sequencing primers and 2 x 100 bp reads. The paper's data handling went like this. MiGEC version 1.2.6 was used for UMI-based consensus assembly, which corrected PCR and sequencing errors. MiXCR version 2.1.1 was used to carry out V(D)J alignment, clonotype assembly and CDR3 extraction. To normalise gene usage, clonotype sharing and MAIT/NKT TCR abundance, the top 1000, 10 000 and 20 000 clonotypes in each sample were analysed. Diversity was computed as the inverse Simpson index with the vegan R package after downsampling to 27 000 UMIs. Paired Mann-Whitney U tests were applied to discordant twin pairs, with Benjamini-Hochberg correction for multiple testing. Once TCRdb had reprocessed the reads, it stored one entry per CDR3 protein sequence and supplied no DNA. The V and J calls were determined by TCRdb, not by the authors. This sample's table lists fewer than 200,000 distinct CDR3 sequences. About 2.4% of the sample lies in the top ten.

An approximately 2.5 ml peripheral blood sample was drawn into PAXgene tubes per donor and stored at -80°C. Without any T cell sorting, total RNA was extracted from whole blood using the PAXgene blood miRNA kit on an automated QIAcube. Peripheral blood from monozygotic twin pairs, either concordant or discordant for inflammatory bowel disease, underwent deep TCRalpha and TCRbeta repertoire profiling that used unique molecular barcoding. For every twin pair, smoking habits were documented, and each individual was categorised as a current, former or never smoker. The germline V gene encodes CDR1 DFQATT and CDR2 SNEGSKA (reference sequence). The CDR3 starts with the cysteine, ends with the phenylalanine, and has 15 residues. The nucleotide record is missing.

The chain links TRBV20-1 with TRBJ2-1; as DNA is missing, the TRBD1 call by TCRdb cannot be tested. This receptor was obtained from a human donor with ulcerative colitis or Crohn's disease, or a healthy co-twin of an affected twin (not recorded which). Sequenced sample: blood. The CDR3 protein: CSAPRQALSYNEQFF.